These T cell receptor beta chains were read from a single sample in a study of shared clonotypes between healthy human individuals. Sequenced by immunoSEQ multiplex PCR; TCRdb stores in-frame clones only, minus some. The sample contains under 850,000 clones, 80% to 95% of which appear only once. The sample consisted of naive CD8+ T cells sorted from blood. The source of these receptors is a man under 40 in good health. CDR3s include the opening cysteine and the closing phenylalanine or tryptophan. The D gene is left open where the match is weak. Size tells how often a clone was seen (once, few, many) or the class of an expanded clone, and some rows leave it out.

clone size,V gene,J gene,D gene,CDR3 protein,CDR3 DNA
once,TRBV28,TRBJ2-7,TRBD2,CASSFRTSGISSYEQYF,TGTGCCAGCAGTTTTAGGACTAGCGGGATTTCCTCCTACGAGCAGTACTTC
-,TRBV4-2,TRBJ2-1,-,CASSPSSRSSYNEQFF,TGTGCCAGCAGCCCCTCAAGCCGGAGCTCCTACAATGAGCAGTTCTTC
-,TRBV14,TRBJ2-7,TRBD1,CASSPDRTGLLYEQYF,TGTGCCAGCAGCCCCGATCGGACAGGGCTTTTGTACGAGCAGTACTTC
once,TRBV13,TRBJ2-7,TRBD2,CASSAGLAGFTYEQYF,TGTGCCAGCAGCGCAGGACTAGCGGGATTTACCTACGAGCAGTACTTC
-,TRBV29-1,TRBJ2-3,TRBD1,CSVVGGRTDTQYF,TGCAGCGTTGTAGGGGGCCGCACAGATACGCAGTATTTT
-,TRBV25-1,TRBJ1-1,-,CASSGGWRAFF,TGTGCCAGCAGTGGAGGTTGGCGAGCTTTCTTT
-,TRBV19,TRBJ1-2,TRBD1,CASSIGDRGLFNGYTF,TGTGCCAGTAGTATAGGGGACAGGGGGCTCTTCAATGGCTACACCTTC
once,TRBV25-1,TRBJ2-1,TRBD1,CASSARDRGFYEQFF,TGTGCCAGCAGTGCCCGGGACAGGGGATTCTATGAGCAGTTCTTC
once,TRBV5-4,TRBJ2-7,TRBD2,CASSELASSYEQYF,TGTGCCAGCAGCGAACTAGCGAGCTCCTACGAGCAGTACTTC
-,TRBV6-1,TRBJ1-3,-,CASSELRASSGNTIYF,TGTGCCAGCAGTGAACTTAGGGCAAGCTCTGGAAACACCATATATTTT
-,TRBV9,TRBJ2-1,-,CASNAGSYNEQFF,TGTGCCAGCAACGCGGGATCCTACAATGAGCAGTTCTTC
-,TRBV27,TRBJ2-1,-,CASSFSAAYNEQFF,TGTGCCAGCAGTTTTTCGGCTGCATACAATGAGCAGTTCTTC
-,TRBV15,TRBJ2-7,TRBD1,CATRGQGGYEQYF,TGTGCCACCCGGGGACAGGGGGGCTACGAGCAGTACTTC
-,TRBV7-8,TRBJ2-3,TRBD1,CASSKGQGTDTQYF,TGTGCCAGCAGCAAAGGACAGGGGACAGATACGCAGTATTTT